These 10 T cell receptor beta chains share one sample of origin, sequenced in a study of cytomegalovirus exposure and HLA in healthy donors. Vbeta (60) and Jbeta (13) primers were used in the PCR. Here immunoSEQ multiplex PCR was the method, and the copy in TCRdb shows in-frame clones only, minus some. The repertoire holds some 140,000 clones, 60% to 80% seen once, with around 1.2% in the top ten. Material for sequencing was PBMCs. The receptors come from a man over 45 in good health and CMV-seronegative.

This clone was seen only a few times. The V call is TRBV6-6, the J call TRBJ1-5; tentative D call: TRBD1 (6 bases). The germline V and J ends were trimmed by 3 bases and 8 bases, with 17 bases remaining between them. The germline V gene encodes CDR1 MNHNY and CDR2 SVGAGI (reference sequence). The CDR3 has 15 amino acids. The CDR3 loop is CASSYTNTGIEPQHF. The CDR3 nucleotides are TGTGCCAGCAGTTATACTAATACAGGGATAGAGCCCCAGCATTTT.

The CDR3 sequence is CASSLGRGDRRFF. As DNA, the CDR3 is TGTGCCAGCAGCTTAGGGAGGGGGGACAGGCGGTTCTTC. V is TRBV7-2 and J is TRBJ2-1; 8 bases are a match to TRBD1. The CDR3 spans 13 residues. Germline-derived CDR1 and CDR2 are SGHTA and FQGNSA. The trim removed 1 base at V and 15 bases at J, leaving 8 bases unmatched.

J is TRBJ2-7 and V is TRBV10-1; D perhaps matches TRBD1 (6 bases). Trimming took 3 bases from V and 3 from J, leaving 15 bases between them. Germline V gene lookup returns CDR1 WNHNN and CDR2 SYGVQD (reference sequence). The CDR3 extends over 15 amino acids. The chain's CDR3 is CASSEGQGMGYEQYF. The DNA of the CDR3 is TGCGCCAGCAGTGAAGGGCAGGGGATGGGCTACGAGCAGTACTTC.

The CDR3 coding sequence is TGTGCCAGCAGCTTAGCGGGAGGGCCGGCCGGGGAGCTGTTTTTT. Its translation: CASSLAGGPAGELFF. The rearrangement joins TRBV7-8 to TRBJ2-2; TRBD2 matches at 7 bases. With V trimmed by 0 bases and J by 6 bases, 4 bases remained unmatched. The CDR3 contains 15 residues. CDR1 and CDR2 (germline): SGHVS, FQNEAQ.

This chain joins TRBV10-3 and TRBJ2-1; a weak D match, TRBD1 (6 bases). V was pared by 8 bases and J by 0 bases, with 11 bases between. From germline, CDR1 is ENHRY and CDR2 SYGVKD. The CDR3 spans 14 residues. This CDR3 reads CAIGGRGSYNEQFF. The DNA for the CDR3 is TGTGCCATCGGTGGCAGGGGCTCCTACAATGAGCAGTTCTTC.

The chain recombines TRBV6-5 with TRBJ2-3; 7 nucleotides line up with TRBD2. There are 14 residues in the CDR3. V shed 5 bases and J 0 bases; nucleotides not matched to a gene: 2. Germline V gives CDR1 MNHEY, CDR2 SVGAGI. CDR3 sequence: CASSNGGSTDTQYF. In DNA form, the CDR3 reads TGTGCCAGCAGTAACGGGGGGAGCACAGATACGCAGTATTTT.

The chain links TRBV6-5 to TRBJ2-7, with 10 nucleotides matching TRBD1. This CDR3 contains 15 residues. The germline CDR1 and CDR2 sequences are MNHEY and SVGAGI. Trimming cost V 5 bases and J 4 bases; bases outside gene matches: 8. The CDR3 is CASSRGDRGGYEQYF. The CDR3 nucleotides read TGTGCCAGCAGTCGAGGGGACAGGGGCGGGTACGAGCAGTACTTC.

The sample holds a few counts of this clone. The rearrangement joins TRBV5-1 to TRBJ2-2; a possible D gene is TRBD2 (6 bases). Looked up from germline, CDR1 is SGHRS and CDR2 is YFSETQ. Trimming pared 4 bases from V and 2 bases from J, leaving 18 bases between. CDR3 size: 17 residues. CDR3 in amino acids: CASSVVVGRGNTGELFF. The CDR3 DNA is TGCGCCAGCAGCGTGGTCGTCGGGAGAGGTAACACCGGGGAGCTGTTTTTT.

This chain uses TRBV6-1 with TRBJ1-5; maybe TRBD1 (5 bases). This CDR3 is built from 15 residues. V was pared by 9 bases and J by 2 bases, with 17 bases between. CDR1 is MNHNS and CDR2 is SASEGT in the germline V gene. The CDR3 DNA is TGTGCCAGTGAGGGGTCCCCGGGGGGCAATCAGCCCCAGCATTTT. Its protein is CASEGSPGGNQPQHF.

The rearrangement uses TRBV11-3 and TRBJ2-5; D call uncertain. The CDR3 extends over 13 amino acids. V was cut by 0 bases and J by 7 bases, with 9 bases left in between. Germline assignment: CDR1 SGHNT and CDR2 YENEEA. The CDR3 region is CASSLDRYGTQYF. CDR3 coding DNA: TGTGCCAGCAGCTTAGACCGGTATGGGACCCAGTACTTC.